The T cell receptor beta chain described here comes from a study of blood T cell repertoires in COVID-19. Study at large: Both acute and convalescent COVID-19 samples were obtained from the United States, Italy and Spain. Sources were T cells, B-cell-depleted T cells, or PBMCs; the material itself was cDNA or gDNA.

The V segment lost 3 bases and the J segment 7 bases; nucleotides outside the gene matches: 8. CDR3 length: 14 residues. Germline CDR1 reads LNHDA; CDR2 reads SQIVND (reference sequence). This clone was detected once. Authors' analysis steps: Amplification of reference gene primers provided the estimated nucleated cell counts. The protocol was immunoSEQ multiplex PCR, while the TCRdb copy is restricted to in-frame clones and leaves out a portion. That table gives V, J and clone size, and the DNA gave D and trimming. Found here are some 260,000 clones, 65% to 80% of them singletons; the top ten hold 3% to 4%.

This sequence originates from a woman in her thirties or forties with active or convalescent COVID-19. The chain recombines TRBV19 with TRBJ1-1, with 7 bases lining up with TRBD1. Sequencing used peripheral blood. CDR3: CASSITQGVIEAFF. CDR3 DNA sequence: TGTGCCAGTAGTATTACCCAGGGGGTCATTGAAGCTTTCTTT.